Included here is one T cell receptor beta chain sequence, with context. The target of this receptor is not known. No qualities accompany the bases; no much larger clone lies one base away. The CDR3 spans 12 residues, from the cysteine through the phenylalanine. Only CDR3 DNA remains: 36 bases, in frame from the first base. According to the germline V gene, CDR1 reads MNHEY and CDR2 reads SVGAGI. Cut back by 8 bases and 9 bases, the V and J ends lie 14 bases apart. The High Capacity cDNA Reverse Transcription Kit was used to reverse transcribe all of the isolated RNA, meaning that expressed TCRB transcripts were what got sequenced. Deep immunoSEQ sequencing was performed on naive, central memory and regulatory T cell samples, with an average of around 3.5 million total reads per sample. Sorted cells were lysed in RLT buffer, and RNA was extracted using DNase-treated RNeasy Micro or Mini kits according to cell number. To prevent cross-contamination, every cell subset was processed on its own, while patient and healthy donor samples were processed together. The immunoSEQ multiplex PCR was used to amplify TCRB sequences from cDNA, generating 87-bp fragments that spanned the CDR3 region. Sequencing of the amplicons was performed on the Illumina HiSeq platform. Turning to the authors' computational methods: Synthetic template baselines were used to correct PCR bias computationally, reads within Hamming distance 2 were collapsed, and singletons that could not be merged were discarded. By aligning reads against IMGT, V, D and J genes, CDR3 length, and insertions or deletions at six rearrangement sites were assigned. Within each subset, clonotype counts were normalized to sorted cell number, after which true diversity and Gini coefficients were computed with the tcR R package. The overlap coefficient, calculated on TCRB nucleotide sequences, was used to quantify repertoire sharing. Here the immuneACCESS table is served through TCRdb, limited to in-frame sequences with V and J called. Missing clones are a known gap in these copies; in checked studies unresolved V genes cover under half, and the rest lacks a known reason. For V, J and clone size, that table is used; D and trimming come from the DNA. The sample records 160,000 or so clones, roughly 9.1% of which are singletons. The ten biggest clones cover less than 3% of the sample.

From each donor, a single peripheral blood sample of 95 to 150 mL on average was drawn into heparinised tubes. A BD FACSAria II and a panel including CD45RO, CCR7, CD25, CD127, CD95 and CD27 were used to sort naive, central memory, regulatory and stem cell-like memory CD4+ T cells. Purity was above 98% for every sorted population. PBMCs were separated immediately by Lymphoprep density gradient centrifugation and were stained directly, without being cultured. To minimize batch effects, samples were stained and sorted in pairs, one healthy donor with one patient per experiment. This record belongs to a study of beta chain features in type 1 diabetes (dated by TCRdb to the late 2010s). Broadly, across the study: Mean age, gender distribution, total cell number and subset yield were not different between patients and healthy donors. The study compared the TCRB repertoires of sorted circulating CD4+ T cell subsets in recently diagnosed type 1 diabetes patients with those in matched healthy donors. A total of over 90,000,000 sorted cells were examined across all samples, and a strong correlation was observed between cell number per subset and RNA yield. Regulatory and stem cell-like memory subsets were obtained from only 8 patients and about 8 healthy donors, while naive and central memory subsets were obtained from all 28 donors.

What the authors observed across the whole study: Shorter templates might be favored by PCR, yet because patient and control samples were amplified and corrected together, any such skew would affect both groups equally. Only small numbers of individuals were included in the HLA sub-analyses, which left unresolved whether HLA type had any influence on TCRB rearrangement. A moderate but significant shortening of TCRB CDR3 length was observed in type 1 diabetes patients in all four CD4+ subsets. At VDJ recombination sites, type 1 diabetes patients had fewer insertions and more deleted nucleotides, which implies abnormalities in thymic rearrangement. Because cDNA was sequenced instead of genomic DNA, activated cells with high expression could be over-represented, although the groups did not differ in activation or CD3 levels. Naive, central memory and regulatory TCRB repertoires appeared to be more similar among patients than among healthy donors.

This sequence originates from a young woman in good health. The specimen was central memory CD4+ T cells from blood. The receptor chain draws on TRBV6-5 and TRBJ2-4; a tentative D call is TRBD2 (5 bases match). This receptor carries the CDR3 CASCGSASIQYF. The sequence in DNA is TGTGCCAGCTGTGGTAGCGCGTCCATTCAGTACTTC.